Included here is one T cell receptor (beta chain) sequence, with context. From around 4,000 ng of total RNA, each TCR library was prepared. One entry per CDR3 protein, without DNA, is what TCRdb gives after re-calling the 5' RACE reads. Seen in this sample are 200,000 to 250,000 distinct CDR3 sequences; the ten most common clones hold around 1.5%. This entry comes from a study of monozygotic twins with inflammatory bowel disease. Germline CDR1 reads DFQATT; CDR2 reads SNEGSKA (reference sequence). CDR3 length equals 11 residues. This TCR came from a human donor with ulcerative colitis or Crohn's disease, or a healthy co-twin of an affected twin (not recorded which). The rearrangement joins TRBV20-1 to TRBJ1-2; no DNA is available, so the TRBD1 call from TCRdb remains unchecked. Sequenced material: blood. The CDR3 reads CSGGGNYGYTF.